Listed below are T cell receptor beta chains from one sample, sequenced in a study of naive and memory T cell subsets. TCRdb reanalysed the UMI-ligation and nested PCR reads using MiXCR and keeps one entry per CDR3 protein. The table lists under 150,000 distinct CDR3 sequences, approximately 18% of them singletons, with roughly 0.68% in the top ten. The sequenced sample consisted of naive CD8+ T cells from blood. The receptor set was obtained from a human donor in good health. The CDR3 runs from the conserved cysteine through the conserved F or W. Each record gives: D gene, J gene, V gene, CDR3 protein. D genes are given only for firm matches.

TRBD2	TRBJ2-3	TRBV7-9	CASSVGLAGGATSTDTQYF
-	TRBJ2-1	TRBV5-5	CASSLGGGDNEQFF
-	TRBJ1-2	TRBV12-3/TRBV12-4	CASILSGFYGYTF
TRBD1	TRBJ1-6	TRBV12-3/TRBV12-4	CASIRSDREDSPLHF
-	TRBJ1-1	TRBV19	CASSIGDNSNTEAFF
-	TRBJ2-1	TRBV25-1	CASSGRRLDEQFF
-	TRBJ1-2	TRBV12-3/TRBV12-4	CASSLWETANYGYTF
TRBD2	TRBJ2-5	TRBV20-1	CSARVLREGPETQYF
TRBD2	TRBJ2-7	TRBV6-1	CASSEWPSGRGSYEQYF
-	TRBJ1-2	TRBV7-9	CASRRNILGGYTF
TRBD1	TRBJ1-1	TRBV5-3	CARSLAFRDRADMNTEAFF
-	TRBJ2-1	TRBV6-6	CASRLDNEQFF
-	TRBJ2-5	TRBV28	CASRPQGGETQYF
-	TRBJ2-1	TRBV9	CASSVDNNEQFF
-	TRBJ2-7	TRBV5-6	CASSSIEGQYF
-	TRBJ1-1	TRBV13	CASSPQGQLNTEAFF
-	TRBJ1-4	TRBV25-1	CASSEYFLHREEPTGNEKLFF
-	TRBJ1-5	TRBV3-1	CASSHGTGTALNQPQHF
-	TRBJ2-7	TRBV5-4	CASSFLGQPPYEQYF
-	TRBJ2-2	TRBV20-1	CSASALRPNTGELFF
-	TRBJ1-5	TRBV28	CASSPPHYNQPQHF
-	TRBJ2-1	TRBV11-2	CASSLEWGEQFF
-	TRBJ2-7	TRBV11-2	CASSLAGQGINEQYF
-	TRBJ2-1	TRBV2	CASSEFVGNEQFF
TRBD1	TRBJ2-7	TRBV28	CASSLGDRGPYEQYF
-	TRBJ2-7	TRBV6-8	CASSSTSSKRGDEQYF
TRBD2	TRBJ2-7	TRBV9	CASSVASGRPFYEQYF
-	TRBJ2-4	TRBV24-1	CATSDAQGASGIQYF
-	TRBJ2-7	TRBV28	CASRLKGRTRTEQYF
-	TRBJ1-1	TRBV27	CATSGLMNTEAFF
-	TRBJ2-7	TRBV27	CASSSAPNSYEQYF
-	TRBJ2-1	TRBV29-1	CSVGVGADGFEQFF
-	TRBJ2-1	TRBV12-5	CASGLYSGFNEQFF
-	TRBJ2-7	TRBV5-5	CASSLSGGPSVWEQYF
-	TRBJ2-5	TRBV9	CASSEGGGTETQYF
-	TRBJ2-1	TRBV24-1	CATSDLRSGEQFF
-	TRBJ2-3	TRBV28	CASSFHGGAGTDTQYF
-	TRBJ1-1	TRBV28	CASTTILTYMNTEAFF